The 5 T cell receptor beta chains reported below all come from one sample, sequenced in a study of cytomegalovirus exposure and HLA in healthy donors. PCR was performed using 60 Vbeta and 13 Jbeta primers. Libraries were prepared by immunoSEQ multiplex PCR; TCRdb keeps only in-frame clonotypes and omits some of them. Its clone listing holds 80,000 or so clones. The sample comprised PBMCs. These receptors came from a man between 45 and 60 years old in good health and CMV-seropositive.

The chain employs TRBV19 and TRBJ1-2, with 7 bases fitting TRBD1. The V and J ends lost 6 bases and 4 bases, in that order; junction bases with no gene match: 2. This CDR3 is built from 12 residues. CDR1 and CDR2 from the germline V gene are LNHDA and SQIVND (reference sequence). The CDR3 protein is CASSWDSYGYTF. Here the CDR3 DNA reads TGTGCCAGTAGCTGGGACAGCTATGGCTACACCTTC.

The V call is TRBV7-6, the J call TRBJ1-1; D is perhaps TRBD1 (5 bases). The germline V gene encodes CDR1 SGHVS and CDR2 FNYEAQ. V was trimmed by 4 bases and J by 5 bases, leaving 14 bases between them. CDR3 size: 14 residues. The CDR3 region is CASSSAGGKTEAFF. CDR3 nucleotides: TGTGCCAGCAGCTCCGCTGGGGGGAAAACTGAAGCTTTCTTT.

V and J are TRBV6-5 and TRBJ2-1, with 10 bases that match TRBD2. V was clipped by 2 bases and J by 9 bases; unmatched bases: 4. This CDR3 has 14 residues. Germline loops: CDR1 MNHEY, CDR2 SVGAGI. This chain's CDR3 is CASSYSGGAGEQFF. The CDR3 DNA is TGTGCCAGCAGTTACAGCGGGGGGGCCGGTGAGCAGTTCTTC.

The CDR3 is CASRRDRSYEQYF. DNA of the CDR3: TGTGCCAGCAGAAGGGACAGATCCTACGAGCAGTACTTC. This chain connects TRBV27 to TRBJ2-7, with TRBD1 matching over 7 bases. The CDR3 totals 13 residues. With V trimmed by 6 bases and J by 1 base, 3 bases remained unmatched. Germline values: CDR1 MNHEY, CDR2 SMNVEV (reference sequence).

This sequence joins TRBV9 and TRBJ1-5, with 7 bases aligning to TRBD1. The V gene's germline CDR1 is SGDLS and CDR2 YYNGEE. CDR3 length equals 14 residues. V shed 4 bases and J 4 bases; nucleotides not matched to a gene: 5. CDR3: CASSSQGGNQPQHF. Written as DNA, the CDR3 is TGTGCCAGCAGCTCTCAGGGGGGTAATCAGCCCCAGCATTTT.